This TCR beta chain was profiled in a study of beta chain features in type 1 diabetes. Study-wide points: Among type 1 diabetes patients, VDJ junctions had fewer insertions and more deletions.

The CDR3 contains 13 residues. The V gene end was trimmed by 5 bases and the J gene end by 11 bases; junction bases not matched to a gene: 6. Germline V gives CDR1 SGHTA, CDR2 FQGTGA. Expressed TCRB transcripts were sequenced, since all the RNA that had been isolated was reverse transcribed. Sequencing used immunoSEQ multiplex PCR; TCRdb keeps in-frame clones, though not all of them. The sample carries approximately 100,000 clones, under 40% recorded once. Remarks on this clone: As yet, its antigen is unknown.

The material sequenced was stem cell memory CD4+ T cells from blood. The chain employs TRBV7-3 and TRBJ2-3, with 11 nucleotides matching TRBD2. The sequence was collected from a woman in her late teens or twenties in good health. As DNA, the CDR3 is TGTGCCAGCAGCCCGGGACTAGCGGAACGGCAGTATTTT. Its translation: CASSPGLAERQYF.